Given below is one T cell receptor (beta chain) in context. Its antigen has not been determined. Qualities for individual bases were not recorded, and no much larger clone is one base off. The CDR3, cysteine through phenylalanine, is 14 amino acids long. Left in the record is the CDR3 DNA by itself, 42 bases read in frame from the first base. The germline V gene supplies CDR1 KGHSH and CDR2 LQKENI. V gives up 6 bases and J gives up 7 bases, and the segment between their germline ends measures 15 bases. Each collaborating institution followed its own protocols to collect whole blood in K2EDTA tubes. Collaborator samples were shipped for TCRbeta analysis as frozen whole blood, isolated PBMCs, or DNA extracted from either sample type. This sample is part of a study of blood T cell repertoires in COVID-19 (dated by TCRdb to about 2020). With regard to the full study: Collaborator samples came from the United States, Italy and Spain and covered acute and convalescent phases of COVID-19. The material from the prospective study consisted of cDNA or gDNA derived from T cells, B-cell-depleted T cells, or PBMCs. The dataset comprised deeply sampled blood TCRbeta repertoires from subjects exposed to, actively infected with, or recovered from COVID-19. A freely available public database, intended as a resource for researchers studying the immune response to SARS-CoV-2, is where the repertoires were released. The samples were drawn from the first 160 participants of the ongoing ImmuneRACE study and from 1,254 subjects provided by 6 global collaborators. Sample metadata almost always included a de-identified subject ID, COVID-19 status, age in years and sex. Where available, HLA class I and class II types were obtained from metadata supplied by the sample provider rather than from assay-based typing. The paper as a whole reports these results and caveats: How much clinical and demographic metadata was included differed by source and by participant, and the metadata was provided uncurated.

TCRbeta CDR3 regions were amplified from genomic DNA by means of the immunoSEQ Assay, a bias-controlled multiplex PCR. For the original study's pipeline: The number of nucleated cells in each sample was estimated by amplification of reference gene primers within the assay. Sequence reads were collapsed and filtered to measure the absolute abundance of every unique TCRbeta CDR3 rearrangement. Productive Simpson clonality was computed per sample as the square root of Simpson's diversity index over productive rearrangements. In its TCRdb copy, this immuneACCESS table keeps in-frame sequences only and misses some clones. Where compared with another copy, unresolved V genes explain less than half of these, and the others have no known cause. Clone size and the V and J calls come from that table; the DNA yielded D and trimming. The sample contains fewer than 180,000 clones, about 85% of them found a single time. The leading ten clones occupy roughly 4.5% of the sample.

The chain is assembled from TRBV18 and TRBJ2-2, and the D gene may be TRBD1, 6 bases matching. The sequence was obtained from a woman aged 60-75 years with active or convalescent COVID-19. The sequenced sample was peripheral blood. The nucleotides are TGTGCCAGCTCGACCCGGGGACATAGCGGGGAGCTGTTTTTT. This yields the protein CASSTRGHSGELFF.